This T cell receptor beta chain came from a study of T cell responses to AZD1222 COVID-19 vaccine. Study overall: Analyses pooled second doses at about 4 or about 12 weeks.

Remarks on this clone: Its target is unknown.

Sequencing used immunoSEQ multiplex PCR; TCRdb keeps in-frame clones, though not all of them. The table lists about 200,000 clones, about 86% of them singletons. Study results and caveats: Increased Spike-specific TCR breadth and depth were observed after two AZD1222 doses.

The CDR3 spans 14 residues. CDR1 and CDR2 (germline): SGHTA, FQGNSA. V was trimmed by 2 bases and J by 6 bases, leaving 10 bases between them. This clonotype was sampled from an adult in good health. The genes are TRBV7-2 and TRBJ2-2, with a tentative D call TRBD2 (5 bases). The material was peripheral blood, obtained on day 0 of AZD1222 vaccination. CDR3 region: CASSLSTEAGELFF. The CDR3 DNA is TGTGCCAGCAGCTTAAGTACGGAGGCCGGGGAGCTGTTTTTT.